This T cell receptor (beta chain) came from a study of blood T cells in healthy people across ages. Study-level background: Capture via template switching afforded approximately one barcoded beta molecule per two T cells. Points from the study as a whole: Nothing was known about donor CMV status, and this possibly confounded expanded clonotype changes.

This clonotype was detected only a few times. Its antigen is unidentified. Being one base from a much bigger clone, this may be a read error. Through a sample-barcoded 5' primer and a J-beta primer mix, a second PCR was run for roughly 6 to 12 cycles. Sequencing yielded, for each sample, at least 3 million paired-end reads carrying CDR3. Each CDR3 protein is one row after TCRdb ran MiXCR on the 5' RACE reads. Of hundreds of thousands of distinct CDR3 sequences in the sample, around 43% were seen once. The sequence came from a man older than 75 in good health. The specimen was blood.

CDR3 nucleotides: TGCAGCGTTCAGAGTTACAATGAGCAGTACTTC. It yields the protein CSVQSYNEQYF. This sequence joins TRBV29-1 and TRBJ2-5, with D uncertain. The CDR3 consists of 11 residues. Germline CDR1 and CDR2: SQVTM and ANQGSEA. V was clipped by 5 bases and J by 11 bases, with 15 bases between them.